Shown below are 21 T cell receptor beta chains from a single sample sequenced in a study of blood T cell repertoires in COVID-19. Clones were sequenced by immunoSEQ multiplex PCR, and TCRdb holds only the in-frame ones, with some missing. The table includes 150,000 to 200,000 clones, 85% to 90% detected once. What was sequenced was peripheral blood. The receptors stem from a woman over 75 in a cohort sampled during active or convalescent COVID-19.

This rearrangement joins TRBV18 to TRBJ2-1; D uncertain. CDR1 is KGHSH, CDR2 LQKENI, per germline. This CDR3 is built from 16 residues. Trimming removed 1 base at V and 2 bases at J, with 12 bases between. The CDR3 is CASSPRLWLAYNEQFF. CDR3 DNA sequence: TGTGCCAGCTCACCACGGCTTTGGCTAGCCTACAATGAGCAGTTCTTC.

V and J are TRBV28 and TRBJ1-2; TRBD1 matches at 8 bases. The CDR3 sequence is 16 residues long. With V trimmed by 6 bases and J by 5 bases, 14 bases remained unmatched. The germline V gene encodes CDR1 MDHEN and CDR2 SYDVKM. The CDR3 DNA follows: TGTGCCAGCAGAACAGGGGGTAGTGGTGGTGGGTATGGCTACACCTTC. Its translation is CASRTGGSGGGYGYTF.

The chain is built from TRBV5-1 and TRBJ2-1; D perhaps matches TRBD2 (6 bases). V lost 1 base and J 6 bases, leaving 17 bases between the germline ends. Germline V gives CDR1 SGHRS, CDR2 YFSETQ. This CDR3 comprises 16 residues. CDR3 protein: CASSLMGLAAGNEQFF. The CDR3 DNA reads TGCGCCAGCAGCTTGATGGGGTTAGCGGCCGGCAATGAGCAGTTCTTC.

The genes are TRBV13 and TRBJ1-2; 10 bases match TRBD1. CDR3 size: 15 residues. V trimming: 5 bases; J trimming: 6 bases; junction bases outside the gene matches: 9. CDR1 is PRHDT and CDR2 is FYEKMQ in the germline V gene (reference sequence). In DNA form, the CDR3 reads TGTGCCAGCAGCGCGGGACAGGGGTGGGTAAATGGCTACACCTTC. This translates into CASSAGQGWVNGYTF.

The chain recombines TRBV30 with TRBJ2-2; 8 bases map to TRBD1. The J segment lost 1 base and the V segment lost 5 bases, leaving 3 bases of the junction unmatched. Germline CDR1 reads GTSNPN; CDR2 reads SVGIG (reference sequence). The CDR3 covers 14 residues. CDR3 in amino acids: CAWGGTGNTGELFF. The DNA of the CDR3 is TGTGCCTGGGGGGGGACAGGGAACACCGGGGAGCTGTTTTTT.

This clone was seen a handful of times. CDR3 loop: CATSDLGQGPFPMNTEAFF. In DNA, the CDR3 is TGTGCCACCAGTGATTTGGGACAGGGGCCGTTCCCCATGAACACTGAAGCTTTCTTT. This chain links TRBV24-1 with TRBJ1-1; 9 bases align to TRBD1. The length of the CDR3 is 19 residues. Germline loops: CDR1 KGHDR, CDR2 SFDVKD. J lost 0 bases, V lost 0 bases, and 10 bases had no gene match.

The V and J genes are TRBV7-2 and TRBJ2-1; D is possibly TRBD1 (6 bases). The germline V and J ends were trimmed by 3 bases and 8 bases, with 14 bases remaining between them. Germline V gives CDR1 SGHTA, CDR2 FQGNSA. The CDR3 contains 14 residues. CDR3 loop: CASSLVTRGDEQFF. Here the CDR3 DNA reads TGTGCCAGCAGCTTGGTCACCAGGGGAGATGAGCAGTTCTTC.

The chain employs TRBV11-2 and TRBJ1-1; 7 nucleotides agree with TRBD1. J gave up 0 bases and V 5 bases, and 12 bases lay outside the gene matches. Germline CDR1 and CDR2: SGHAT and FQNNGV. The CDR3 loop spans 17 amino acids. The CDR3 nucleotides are TGTGCCAGCAGCGGACGACAGGGCGTTATTATGAACACTGAAGCTTTCTTT. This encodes CASSGRQGVIMNTEAFF.

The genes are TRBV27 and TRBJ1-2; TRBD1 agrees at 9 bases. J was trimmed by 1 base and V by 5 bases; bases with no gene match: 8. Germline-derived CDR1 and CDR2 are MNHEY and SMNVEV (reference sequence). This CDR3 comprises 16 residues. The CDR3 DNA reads TGTGCCAGCAGTAACCGGGACAGGGCGGGTAACTATGGCTACACCTTC. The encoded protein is CASSNRDRAGNYGYTF.

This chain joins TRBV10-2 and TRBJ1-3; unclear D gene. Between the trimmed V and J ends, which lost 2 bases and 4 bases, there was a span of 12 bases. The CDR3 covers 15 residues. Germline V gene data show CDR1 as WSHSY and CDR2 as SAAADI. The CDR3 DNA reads TGCGCCAGCAGTGAGACCACCGAGGAAGGAAACACCATATATTTT. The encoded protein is CASSETTEEGNTIYF.

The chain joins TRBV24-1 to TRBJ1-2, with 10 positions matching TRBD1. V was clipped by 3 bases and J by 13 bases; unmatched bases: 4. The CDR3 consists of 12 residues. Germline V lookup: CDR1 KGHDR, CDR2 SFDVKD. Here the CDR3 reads CATSDGGQGSTF. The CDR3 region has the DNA TGTGCCACCAGTGATGGGGGACAGGGGTCCACCTTC.

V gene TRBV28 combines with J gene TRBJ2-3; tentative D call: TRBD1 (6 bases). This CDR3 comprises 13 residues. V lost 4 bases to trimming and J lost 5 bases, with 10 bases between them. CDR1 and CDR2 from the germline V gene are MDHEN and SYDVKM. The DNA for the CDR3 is TGTGCCAGCAGTTCCCTGACAGGAGATACGCAGTATTTT. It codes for CASSSLTGDTQYF. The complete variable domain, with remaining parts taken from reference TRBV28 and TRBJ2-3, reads DVKVTQSSRYLVKRTGEKVFLECVQDMDHENMFWYRQDPGLGLRLIYFSYDVKMKEKGDIPEGYSVSREKKERFSLILESASTNQTSMYLCASSSLTGDTQYFGPGTRLTVL.

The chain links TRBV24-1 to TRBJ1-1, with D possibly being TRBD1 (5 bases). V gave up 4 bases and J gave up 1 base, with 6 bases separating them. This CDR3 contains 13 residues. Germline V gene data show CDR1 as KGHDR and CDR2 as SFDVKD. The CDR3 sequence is CATSEGQNTEAFF. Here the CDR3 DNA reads TGTGCCACCAGTGAAGGACAGAACACTGAAGCTTTCTTT.

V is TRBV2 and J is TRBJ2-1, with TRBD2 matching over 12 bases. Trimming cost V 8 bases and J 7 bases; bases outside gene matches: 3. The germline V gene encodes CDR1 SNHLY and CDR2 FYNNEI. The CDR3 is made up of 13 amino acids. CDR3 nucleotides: TGTGCCAGCCGCGGACTAGCGGGGAATGAGCAGTTCTTC. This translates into CASRGLAGNEQFF.

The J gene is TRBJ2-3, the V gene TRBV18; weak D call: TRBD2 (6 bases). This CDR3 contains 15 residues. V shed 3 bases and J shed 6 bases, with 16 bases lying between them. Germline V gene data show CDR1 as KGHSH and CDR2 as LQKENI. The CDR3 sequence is CASSPGGQLADTQYF. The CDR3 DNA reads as TGTGCCAGCTCACCGGGCGGGCAGCTAGCGGATACGCAGTATTTT.

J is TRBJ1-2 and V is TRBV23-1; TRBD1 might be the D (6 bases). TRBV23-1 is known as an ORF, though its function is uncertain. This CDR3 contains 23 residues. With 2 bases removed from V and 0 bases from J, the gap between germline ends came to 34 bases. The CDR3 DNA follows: TGCGCCAGCAGTCAAAAATCGTGGGCAGGGGATCTCCAGCGGACACGACCTAACTATGGCTACACCTTC. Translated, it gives CASSQKSWAGDLQRTRPNYGYTF.

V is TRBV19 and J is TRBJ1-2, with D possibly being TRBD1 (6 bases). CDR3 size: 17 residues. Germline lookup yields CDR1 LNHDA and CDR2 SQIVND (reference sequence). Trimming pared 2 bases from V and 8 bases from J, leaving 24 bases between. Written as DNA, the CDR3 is TGTGCCAGTAGTATAACAGGGACTAAGCCCACCACGAGGGGCTACACCTTC. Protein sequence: CASSITGTKPTTRGYTF.

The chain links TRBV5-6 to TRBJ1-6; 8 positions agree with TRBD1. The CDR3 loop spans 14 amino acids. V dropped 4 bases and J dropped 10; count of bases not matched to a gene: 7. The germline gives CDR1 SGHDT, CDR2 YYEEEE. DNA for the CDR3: TGTGCCAGCAGCGAGGGACAGGCTTACTCACCCCTCCACTTT. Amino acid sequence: CASSEGQAYSPLHF.

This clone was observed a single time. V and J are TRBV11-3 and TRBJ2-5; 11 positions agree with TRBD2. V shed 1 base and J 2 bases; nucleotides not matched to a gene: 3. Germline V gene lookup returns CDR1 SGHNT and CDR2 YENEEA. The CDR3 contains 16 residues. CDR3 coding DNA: TGTGCCAGCAGCTTAGGACTAGCGGGGAATCAAGAGACCCAGTACTTC. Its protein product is CASSLGLAGNQETQYF.

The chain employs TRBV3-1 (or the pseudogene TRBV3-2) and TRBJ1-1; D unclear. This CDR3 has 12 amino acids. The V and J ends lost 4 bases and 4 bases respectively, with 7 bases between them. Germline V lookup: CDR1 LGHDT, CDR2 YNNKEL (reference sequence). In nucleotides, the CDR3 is TGTGCCAGCAGCCCCAGCGGCACTGAAGCTTTCTTT. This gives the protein CASSPSGTEAFF.

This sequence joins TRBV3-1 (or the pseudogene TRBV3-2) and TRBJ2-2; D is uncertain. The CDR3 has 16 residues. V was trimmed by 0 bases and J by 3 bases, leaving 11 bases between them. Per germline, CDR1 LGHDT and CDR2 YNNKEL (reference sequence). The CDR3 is CASSQEGPRYTGELFF. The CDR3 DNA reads TGTGCCAGCAGCCAAGAGGGCCCAAGGTACACCGGGGAGCTGTTTTTT.